This record looks at one T cell receptor (beta chain) sequence and its context. Some clones are missing from TCRdb's copy, which holds only in-frame ones; the method was immunoSEQ multiplex PCR. Altogether approximately 60,000 clones are present, 85% being singletons, with the ten largest covering 15% to 20%. This record comes from a study of blood T cell repertoires in COVID-19. Across the study: T cells, B-cell-depleted T cells, or PBMCs provided the cDNA or gDNA that served as material.

Trimming at V came to 3 bases and at J to 3 bases, leaving 10 bases not matched to a gene. The germline V gene has CDR1 GTSNPN and CDR2 SVGIG (reference sequence). The length of the CDR3 is 17 residues. The chain carries TRBV30 and TRBJ2-2; 10 nucleotides align to TRBD1. Material: peripheral blood. This sequence was found in a human donor in a cohort sampled during active COVID-19. CDR3 nucleotides: TGTGCCTGGAGGACCGGGACAGGGGCTTTTCACACCGGGGAGCTGTTTTTT. Its protein product is CAWRTGTGAFHTGELFF.